The T cell receptor beta chain under discussion was sequenced for a study of blood T cell repertoires in COVID-19. The wider study: Acute and convalescent COVID-19 samples came from the United States, Italy and Spain. PBMCs, B-cell-depleted T cells, or T cells were the source of the cDNA or gDNA that made up the material.

In the original workflow: The authors estimated nucleated cell counts from reference gene primer amplification. The protocol was immunoSEQ multiplex PCR, while the TCRdb copy is restricted to in-frame clones and leaves out a portion. D and trimming were read from the DNA, whereas the V and J calls and clone size are those reported in that table. The sample lists 46,000 or so clones; 83% were seen once. V was trimmed by 1 base and J by 4 bases, leaving 10 bases between them. Germline V gives CDR1 SGHVS, CDR2 FNYEAQ. This CDR3 contains 14 residues. Specimen: peripheral blood. The TCR sequence derives from a human donor in a cohort sampled during active COVID-19. The chain recombines TRBV7-6 with TRBJ2-5, with unresolved D. The CDR3 spells CASSLGYRGETQYF. The CDR3 nucleotides are TGTGCCAGCAGCTTAGGGTACCGAGGAGAGACCCAGTACTTC.